The text below deals with one T cell receptor beta chain. What it binds is unknown. This CDR3 contains 15 residues. The ends lost 6 bases at V and 1 base at J; junction bases unmatched: 6. Germline V gene data show CDR1 as SGHTA and CDR2 as FQGNSA. Both 60 Vbeta primers and 13 Jbeta primers went into the PCR. Generated by immunoSEQ multiplex PCR, the TCRdb table keeps only in-frame clones and is missing some. Here the sample spans 85,000 to 130,000 clones, around 84% being singletons. This sample was taken from a study of cytomegalovirus exposure and HLA in healthy donors. About the research overall: Prior work identified around 120 million unique TCR beta sequences in 190 million or so T cells.

Study-wide findings and caveats: Despite most TCR sequences being rare, some public TCRs occurred in many donors. Overall, roughly 160 TCR beta chains were annotated as cytomegalovirus-associated.

The chain has TRBV7-2 and TRBJ2-3; 8 positions agree with TRBD2. This sequence was found in a woman under 30 in good health and CMV-seronegative. What was sequenced was PBMCs. The CDR3 coding sequence is TGTGCCAGCAGACTAGCGGAATGGGGCACAGATACGCAGTATTTT. Protein sequence: CASRLAEWGTDTQYF.